Listed here are 27 T cell receptor beta chains from one sample, sequenced in a study of shared clonotypes between healthy human individuals. The repertoire was sequenced with immunoSEQ multiplex PCR; TCRdb's copy has only in-frame clones and lacks some. The table includes over 750,000 clones, approximately 97% detected once. As defined, naive CD8 cells were CD45RO-negative and positively selected for CCR7, with terminally differentiated effector memory CD45RA+ cells excluded. Source material: naive CD8+ T cells sorted from blood. The receptors here all came from a man in his thirties or forties in good health.

V usage is TRBV28 and J usage is TRBJ2-7; tentatively, D is TRBD1 (5 bases). This CDR3 region has 15 residues. Germline CDR1 is MDHEN and CDR2 is SYDVKM. With 1 base removed from V and 2 bases from J, the gap between germline ends came to 12 bases. Here the CDR3 reads CASSLSQGGAYEQYF. The CDR3 DNA is TGTGCCAGCAGTTTATCCCAGGGTGGTGCCTACGAGCAGTACTTC.

V is TRBV28 and J is TRBJ1-1; D remains ambiguous. V shed 2 bases and J shed 5 bases, with 9 bases lying between them. Germline CDR1 is MDHEN and CDR2 is SYDVKM. This CDR3 region has 13 residues. CDR3 protein: CASSLGGITEAFF. DNA of the CDR3: TGTGCCAGCAGTTTAGGAGGGATAACTGAAGCTTTCTTT.

Concerning this clone: Other DNA sequences in the sample encode the same CDR3. V and J are TRBV19 and TRBJ1-1, with TRBD1 as a possible D gene (6 bases). This CDR3 has 12 amino acids. Germline-derived CDR1 and CDR2 are LNHDA and SQIVND (reference sequence). V was cut by 3 bases and J by 8 bases, with 10 bases left in between. CDR3: CASSIGGSEAFF. DNA of the CDR3: TGTGCCAGTAGTATCGGGGGCAGCGAAGCTTTCTTT.

The chain is built from TRBV28 and TRBJ2-1; D is uncertain. The CDR3 is 12 residues long. CDR1 is MDHEN and CDR2 is SYDVKM in the germline V gene. V was trimmed by 4 bases and J by 9 bases, leaving 10 bases between them. CDR3: CASSSFKGEQFF. For the CDR3, the DNA is TGTGCCAGCAGTTCATTTAAGGGTGAGCAGTTCTTC. The full variable domain, completed using reference TRBV28 and TRBJ2-1, is DVKVTQSSRYLVKRTGEKVFLECVQDMDHENMFWYRQDPGLGLRLIYFSYDVKMKEKGDIPEGYSVSREKKERFSLILESASTNQTSMYLCASSSFKGEQFFGPGTRLTVL.

The chain combines TRBV5-1 with TRBJ1-4; D is undetermined. Looked up from germline, CDR1 is SGHRS and CDR2 is YFSETQ. Deletions cut 0 bases from V and 7 bases from J, with 7 bases between. The CDR3 has 13 residues. The CDR3 is CASSLVGGEKLFF. CDR3 coding DNA: TGCGCCAGCAGCTTGGTTGGTGGTGAAAAACTGTTTTTT.

DNA of the CDR3: TGTGCCAGCAGTACTCGGACAGGGGGATACAATGAGCAGTTCTTC. This codes for CASSTRTGGYNEQFF. The chain carries TRBV27 and TRBJ2-1; 10 nucleotides agree with TRBD1. Unmatched junction bases numbered 5, after V lost 5 bases and J lost 4 bases. This CDR3 is built from 15 residues. Germline assignment: CDR1 MNHEY and CDR2 SMNVEV (reference sequence).

The chain links TRBV12-5 to TRBJ2-3; weak D call: TRBD2 (5 bases). Germline CDR1 reads LGHNT; CDR2 reads FRNRAP. This CDR3 spans 17 amino acids. V was trimmed by 1 base and J by 0 bases, leaving 14 bases between them. CDR3 nucleotide sequence: TGTGCTAGTGGTTTGGATAGCATAGCGCCTAGCACAGATACGCAGTATTTT. The encoded protein is CASGLDSIAPSTDTQYF.

The V and J genes are TRBV7-9 and TRBJ2-5, with a possible D match to TRBD2 (7 bases). CDR1 and CDR2 from the germline V gene are SEHNR and FQNEAQ (reference sequence). V lost 4 bases, J lost 2 bases, and 17 bases lay in between. CDR3 length: 16 amino acids. CDR3 region: CASSSNRALAQETQYF. The CDR3 DNA sequence: TGTGCCAGCAGCTCTAACAGGGCACTAGCGCAAGAGACCCAGTACTTC.

The chain uses TRBV9 and TRBJ2-1; TRBD2 matches 12 bases. V was clipped by 3 bases and J by 5 bases; unmatched bases: 3. Germline CDR1 reads SGDLS; CDR2 reads YYNGEE. The CDR3 spans 15 residues. CDR3 loop: CASSGLAGANNEQFF. The CDR3 DNA follows: TGTGCCAGCAGCGGACTAGCGGGAGCTAACAATGAGCAGTTCTTC.

The chain couples TRBV5-4 to TRBJ2-1; D is uncertain. The CDR3 has 15 amino acids. CDR1 and CDR2 from the germline V gene are SGHNT and YYREEE (reference sequence). V lost 3 bases, J lost 0 bases, and 10 bases lay in between. CDR3 bases: TGTGCCAGCAGCTATGACGGTAGCTCCTACAATGAGCAGTTCTTC. Protein: CASSYDGSSYNEQFF.

This clone was picked up one time. The V call is TRBV5-1, the J call TRBJ2-1, with D perhaps TRBD2 (6 bases). The CDR3 runs to 18 residues. Germline values: CDR1 SGHRS, CDR2 YFSETQ. V was clipped by 2 bases and J by 1 base, with 19 bases between them. CDR3 residues: CASSLVLGGTRSYNEQFF. The CDR3 DNA follows: TGCGCCAGCAGCTTAGTTCTCGGCGGGACGCGGTCCTACAATGAGCAGTTCTTC.

This rearrangement joins TRBV18 to TRBJ2-1; 9 nucleotides match TRBD2. The germline V gene has CDR1 KGHSH and CDR2 LQKENI. V lost 2 bases, J lost 3 bases, and 20 bases stayed unmatched. CDR3 length equals 21 residues. CDR3 bases: TGTGCCAGCTCACCAAATACAAAGACCTGGCTAGCGGGATACGACTACAATGAGCAGTTCTTC. Encoded protein: CASSPNTKTWLAGYDYNEQFF.

Notes on this clone: This sample includes further DNA sequences coding for the same CDR3. The V and J genes are TRBV5-1 and TRBJ2-7; no clear D. Germline CDR1 SGHRS, CDR2 YFSETQ. CDR3 size: 13 residues. V lost 3 bases and J 0 bases, leaving 7 bases between the germline ends. The CDR3 DNA sequence: TGCGCCAGCAGCTACCGAAGCTCCTACGAGCAGTACTTC. As protein: CASSYRSSYEQYF.

The chain carries TRBV5-4 and TRBJ2-3; TRBD2 might be the D (6 bases). Trimming removed 0 bases at V and 8 bases at J, with 10 bases between. Germline loops: CDR1 SGHNT, CDR2 YYREEE (reference sequence). The CDR3 covers 13 residues. The CDR3 DNA reads as TGTGCCAGCAGCTTGGAAGGGACTCCTACGCAGTATTTT. It specifies CASSLEGTPTQYF.

The CDR3 nucleotides are TGCAGCGTTAGGGACACAAAGTTTGGATGGCAGTTCTTC. Residues: CSVRDTKFGWQFF. The chain links TRBV29-1 to TRBJ2-1; the D gene is possibly TRBD1 (6 bases). Germline assignment: CDR1 SQVTM and CDR2 ANQGSEA. The CDR3 extends over 13 amino acids. The V end lost 5 bases, the J end lost 12 bases, and 20 bases lay between the germline ends.

This clone was observed once. The V call is TRBV11-1, the J call TRBJ2-1; no clear D. CDR1 SGHAT and CDR2 FQDESV come from the germline V gene (reference sequence). V gave up 1 base and J gave up 8 bases, with 6 bases separating them. This CDR3 contains 12 residues. The CDR3 DNA is TGTGCCAGCAGCTTAGGTTGGCATGAGCAGTTCTTC. Amino acid sequence: CASSLGWHEQFF.

The chain combines TRBV9 with TRBJ2-7; D might be TRBD2 (6 bases). The length of the CDR3 is 14 residues. Germline CDR1 and CDR2: SGDLS and YYNGEE. Trimming left V 5 bases short and J 3 bases short, with 15 bases between. CDR3 protein: CASSAGEVDYEQYF. The DNA for the CDR3 is TGTGCCAGCAGTGCCGGGGAGGTGGACTACGAGCAGTACTTC.

Comments on this clone: The sample holds other DNA sequences that translate to the same CDR3. The chain recombines TRBV5-8 with TRBJ2-7; the D gene is possibly TRBD1 (6 bases). Trimming pared 2 bases from V and 3 bases from J, leaving 9 bases between. CDR3 length: 13 amino acids. Germline CDR1 reads SGHTS; CDR2 reads YDEGEE. This chain's CDR3 is CASSLGQLYEQYF. The CDR3 nucleotides read TGTGCCAGCAGCTTAGGACAGCTCTACGAGCAGTACTTC.

The chain recombines TRBV27 with TRBJ2-3; either TRBD1 or TRBD2 may supply D (6 bases each). V dropped 5 bases and J dropped 1 base, with 19 bases sitting between them. The CDR3 covers 17 residues. CDR1 and CDR2 (germline): MNHEY, SMNVEV (reference sequence). CDR3 sequence reads: CASSHNVPRGRTDTQYF. DNA of the CDR3: TGTGCCAGCAGTCATAACGTCCCCCGGGGGCGCACAGATACGCAGTATTTT.

The V and J genes are TRBV27 and TRBJ2-7; 12 bases are a match to TRBD2. CDR1 MNHEY and CDR2 SMNVEV come from the germline V gene (reference sequence). Trimming at V came to 8 bases and at J to 3 bases, leaving 8 bases not matched to a gene. The CDR3 is made up of 15 amino acids. Here the CDR3 reads CASRGLAGLFYEQYF. The DNA for the CDR3 is TGTGCCAGCCGAGGACTAGCGGGACTCTTCTACGAGCAGTACTTC.

The V call is TRBV28, the J call TRBJ2-7; D possibly matches TRBD1 or TRBD2 (5 bases each). CDR1 MDHEN and CDR2 SYDVKM come from the germline V gene. V lost 2 bases and J lost 2, with 13 bases in between. The CDR3 extends over 15 amino acids. CDR3 nucleotide sequence: TGTGCCAGCAGTTTAGGAAGAGGGGCTACCTACGAGCAGTACTTC. Translated: CASSLGRGATYEQYF.

This clone was seen a single time. The chain links TRBV2 to TRBJ2-4; 9 bases align to TRBD1. The CDR3 runs 16 residues. V shed 7 bases and J 4 bases; nucleotides not matched to a gene: 11. Germline CDR1 and CDR2: SNHLY and FYNNEI. The CDR3 DNA reads as TGTGCCAGCAATACAGGGGGCGGCGCGGCAAAAAACATTCAGTACTTC. Its protein product is CASNTGGGAAKNIQYF.

The V gene is TRBV7-2, the J gene TRBJ2-7, with D perhaps given as TRBD1 or TRBD2 (5 bases each). Germline CDR1 reads SGHTA; CDR2 reads FQGNSA. The germline V and J ends were trimmed by 5 bases and 0 bases, with 14 bases remaining between them. There are 15 residues in the CDR3. CDR3 nucleotide sequence: TGTGCCAGCAGCGAGTGGGGCGGGCCCTCCTACGAGCAGTACTTC. Amino acids: CASSEWGGPSYEQYF.

This clone was picked up one time. The chain combines TRBV6-1 with TRBJ2-7; TRBD2 aligns across 11 bases. CDR3 size: 14 residues. The germline gives CDR1 MNHNS, CDR2 SASEGT. Unmatched junction bases numbered 4, after V lost 5 bases and J lost 4 bases. The CDR3: CASSLAGGVYEQYF. CDR3 bases: TGTGCCAGCAGTCTAGCGGGAGGAGTTTACGAGCAGTACTTC.

This chain uses TRBV29-1 with TRBJ2-7; 13 bases are a match to TRBD2. Germline CDR1 reads SQVTM; CDR2 reads ANQGSEA. The CDR3 extends over 17 amino acids. V was pared by 6 bases and J by 0 bases, with 11 bases of the junction left unmatched. This CDR3 is CSVRGLAGNQSSYEQYF. The CDR3 DNA reads TGCAGCGTGAGGGGACTAGCGGGAAACCAGAGCTCCTACGAGCAGTACTTC.

The chain is built from TRBV6-5 and TRBJ2-7, with TRBD1 matching 7 bases. V shed 4 bases and J 3 bases; nucleotides not matched to a gene: 12. The CDR3 contains 16 residues. Germline CDR1 MNHEY, CDR2 SVGAGI. CDR3 protein: CASSSFTTGRNYEQYF. The CDR3 region has the DNA TGTGCCAGCAGTTCCTTCACGACAGGGAGAAACTACGAGCAGTACTTC.

The gene calls are TRBV7-9 and TRBJ2-7, with 7 bases lining up with TRBD1. With 5 bases clipped from V and 0 bases from J, the junction kept 7 bases outside the gene matches. Germline V gene data show CDR1 as SEHNR and CDR2 as FQNEAQ (reference sequence). The CDR3 has 15 amino acids. The CDR3 protein is CASSVSTGVSYEQYF. For the CDR3, the DNA is TGTGCCAGCAGCGTCTCCACAGGGGTCTCCTACGAGCAGTACTTC. The full variable domain, its missing parts supplied by reference TRBV7-9 and TRBJ2-7, is DTGVSQNPRHKITKRGQNVTFRCDPISEHNRLYWYRQTLGQGPEFLTYFQNEAQLEKSRLLSDRFSAERPKGSFSTLEIQRTEQGDSAMYLCASSVSTGVSYEQYFGPGTRLTVT.